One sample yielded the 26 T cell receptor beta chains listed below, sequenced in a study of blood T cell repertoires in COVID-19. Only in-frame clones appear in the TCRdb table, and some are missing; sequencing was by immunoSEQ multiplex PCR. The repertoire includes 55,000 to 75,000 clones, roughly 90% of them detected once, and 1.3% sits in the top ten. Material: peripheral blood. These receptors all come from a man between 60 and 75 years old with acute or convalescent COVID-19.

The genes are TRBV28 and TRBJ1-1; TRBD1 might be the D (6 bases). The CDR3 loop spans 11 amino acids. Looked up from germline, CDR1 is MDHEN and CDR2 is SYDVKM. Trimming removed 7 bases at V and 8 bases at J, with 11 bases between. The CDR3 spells CASTDRYEAFF. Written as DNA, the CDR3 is TGTGCCAGCACCGACAGGTACGAAGCTTTCTTT.

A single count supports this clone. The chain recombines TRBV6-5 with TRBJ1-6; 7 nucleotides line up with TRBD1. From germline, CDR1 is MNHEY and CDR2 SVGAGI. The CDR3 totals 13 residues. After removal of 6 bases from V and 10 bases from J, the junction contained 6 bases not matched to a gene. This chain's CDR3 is CASSPGQLSPLHF. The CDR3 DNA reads TGTGCCAGCAGCCCGGGACAGCTGTCACCCCTCCACTTT.

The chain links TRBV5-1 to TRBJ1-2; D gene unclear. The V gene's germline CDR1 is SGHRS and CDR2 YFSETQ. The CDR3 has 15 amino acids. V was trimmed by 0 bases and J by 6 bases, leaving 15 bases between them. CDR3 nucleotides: TGCGCCAGCAGCTTGGCCGGAGGGAACGGCGATGGCTACACCTTC. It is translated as CASSLAGGNGDGYTF.

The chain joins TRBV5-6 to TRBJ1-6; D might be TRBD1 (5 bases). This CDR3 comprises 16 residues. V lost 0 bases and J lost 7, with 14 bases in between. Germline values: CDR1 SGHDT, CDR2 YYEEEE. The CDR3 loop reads CASSLGSGGWNSPLHF. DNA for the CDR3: TGTGCCAGCAGCTTGGGTTCGGGGGGATGGAATTCACCCCTCCACTTT.

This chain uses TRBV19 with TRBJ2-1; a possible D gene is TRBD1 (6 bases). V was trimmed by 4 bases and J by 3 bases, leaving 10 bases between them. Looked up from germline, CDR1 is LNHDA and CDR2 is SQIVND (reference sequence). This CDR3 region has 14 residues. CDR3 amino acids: CASSKRTDYNEQFF. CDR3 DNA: TGTGCCAGTAGTAAACGGACAGACTACAATGAGCAGTTCTTC.

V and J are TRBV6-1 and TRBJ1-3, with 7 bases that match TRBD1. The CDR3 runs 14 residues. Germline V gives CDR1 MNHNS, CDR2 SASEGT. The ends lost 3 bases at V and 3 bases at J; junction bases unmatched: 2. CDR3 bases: TGTGCCAGCAGTGATCAGGGGGGTGGAAACACCATATATTTT. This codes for CASSDQGGGNTIYF.

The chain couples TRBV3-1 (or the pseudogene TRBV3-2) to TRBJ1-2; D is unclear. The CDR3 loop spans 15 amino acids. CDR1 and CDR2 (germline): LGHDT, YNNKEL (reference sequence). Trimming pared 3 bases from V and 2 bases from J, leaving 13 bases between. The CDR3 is CASSHLDPGNYGYTF. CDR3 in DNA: TGTGCCAGCAGCCACCTCGACCCGGGGAACTATGGCTACACCTTC.

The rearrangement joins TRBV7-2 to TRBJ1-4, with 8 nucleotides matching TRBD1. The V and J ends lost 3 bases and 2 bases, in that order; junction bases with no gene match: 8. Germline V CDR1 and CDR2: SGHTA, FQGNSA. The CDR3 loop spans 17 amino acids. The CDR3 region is CASSLGSYRGTNEKLFF. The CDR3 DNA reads TGTGCCAGCAGCTTGGGATCCTACAGGGGGACTAATGAAAAACTGTTTTTT.

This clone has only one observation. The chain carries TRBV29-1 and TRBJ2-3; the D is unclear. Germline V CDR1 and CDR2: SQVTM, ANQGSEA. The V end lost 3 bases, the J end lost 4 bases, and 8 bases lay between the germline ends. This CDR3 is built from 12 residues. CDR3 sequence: CSVDVSADTQYF. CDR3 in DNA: TGCAGCGTTGACGTTTCAGCAGATACGCAGTATTTT.

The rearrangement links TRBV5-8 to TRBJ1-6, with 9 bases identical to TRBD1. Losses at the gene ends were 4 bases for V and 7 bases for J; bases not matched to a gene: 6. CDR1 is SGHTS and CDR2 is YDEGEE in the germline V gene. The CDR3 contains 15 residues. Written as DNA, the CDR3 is TGTGCCAGCAGCCCTCGGACAGGGGAAAATTCACCCCTCCACTTT. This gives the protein CASSPRTGENSPLHF.

The CDR3 loop reads CASSPARGLKSSYEQYF. The CDR3, as DNA: TGTGCCAGCAGCCCCGCCCGAGGACTCAAAAGCTCCTACGAGCAGTACTTC. The chain links TRBV7-9 to TRBJ2-7, with D possibly matching TRBD2 (5 bases). The CDR3 consists of 17 residues. V was cut by 5 bases and J by 0 bases, with 20 bases left in between. Germline CDR1 reads SEHNR; CDR2 reads FQNEAQ (reference sequence).

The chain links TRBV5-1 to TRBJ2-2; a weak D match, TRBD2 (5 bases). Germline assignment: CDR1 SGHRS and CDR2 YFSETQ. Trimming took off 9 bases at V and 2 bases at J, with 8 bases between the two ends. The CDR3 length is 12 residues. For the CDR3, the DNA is TGCGCCACCGGGGAAAACACCGGGGAGCTGTTTTTT. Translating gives CATGENTGELFF.

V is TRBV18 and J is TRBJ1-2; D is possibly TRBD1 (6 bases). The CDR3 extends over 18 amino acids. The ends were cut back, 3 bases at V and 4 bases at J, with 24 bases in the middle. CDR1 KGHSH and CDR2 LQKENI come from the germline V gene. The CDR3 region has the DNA TGTGCCAGCTCACCGTCGTTCGATACAGGGAAAGGTCGCTATGGCTACACCTTC. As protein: CASSPSFDTGKGRYGYTF.

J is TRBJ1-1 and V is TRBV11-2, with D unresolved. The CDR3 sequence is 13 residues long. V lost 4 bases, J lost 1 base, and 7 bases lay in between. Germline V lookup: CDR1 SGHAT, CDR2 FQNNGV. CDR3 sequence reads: CASSSRPNTEAFF. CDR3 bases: TGTGCCAGCAGCTCGCGGCCGAACACTGAAGCTTTCTTT.

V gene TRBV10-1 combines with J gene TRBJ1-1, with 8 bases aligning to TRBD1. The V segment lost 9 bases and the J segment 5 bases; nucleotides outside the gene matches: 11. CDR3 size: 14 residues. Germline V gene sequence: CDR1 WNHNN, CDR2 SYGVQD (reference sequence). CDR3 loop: CARRPGGWCTEAFF. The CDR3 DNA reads TGCGCCAGACGCCCAGGGGGCTGGTGTACTGAAGCTTTCTTT.

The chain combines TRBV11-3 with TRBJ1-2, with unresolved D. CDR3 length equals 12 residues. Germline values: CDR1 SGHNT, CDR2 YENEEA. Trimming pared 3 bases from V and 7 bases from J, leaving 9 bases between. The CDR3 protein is CASSLWRTGYTF. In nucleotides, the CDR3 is TGTGCCAGCAGCTTGTGGAGGACTGGCTACACCTTC.

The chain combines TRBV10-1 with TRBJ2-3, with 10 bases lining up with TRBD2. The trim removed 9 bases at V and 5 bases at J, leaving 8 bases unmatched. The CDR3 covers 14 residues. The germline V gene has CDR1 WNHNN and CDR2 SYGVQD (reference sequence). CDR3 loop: CASSAGGSLDTQYF. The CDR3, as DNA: TGCGCCAGTTCAGCGGGGGGGTCACTAGATACGCAGTATTTT.

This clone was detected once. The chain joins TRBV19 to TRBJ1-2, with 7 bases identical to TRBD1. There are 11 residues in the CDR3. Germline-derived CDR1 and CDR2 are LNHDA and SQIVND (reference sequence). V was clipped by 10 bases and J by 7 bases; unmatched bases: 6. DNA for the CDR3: TGTGCCACCAACTCAGGGGGTGGCTACACCTTC. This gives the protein CATNSGGGYTF. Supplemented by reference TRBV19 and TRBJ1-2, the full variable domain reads DGGITQSPKYLFRKEGQNVTLSCEQNLNHDAMYWYRQDPGQGLRLIYYSQIVNDFQKGDIAEGYSVSREKKESFPLTVTSAQKNPTAFYLCATNSGGGYTFGSGTRLTVV.

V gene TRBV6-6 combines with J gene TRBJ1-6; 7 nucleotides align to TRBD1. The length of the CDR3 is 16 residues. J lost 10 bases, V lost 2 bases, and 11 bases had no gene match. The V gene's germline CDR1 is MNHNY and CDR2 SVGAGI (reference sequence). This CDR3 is CASSYGATGSMSPLHF. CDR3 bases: TGTGCCAGCAGTTACGGGGCGACAGGGAGCATGTCACCCCTCCACTTT.

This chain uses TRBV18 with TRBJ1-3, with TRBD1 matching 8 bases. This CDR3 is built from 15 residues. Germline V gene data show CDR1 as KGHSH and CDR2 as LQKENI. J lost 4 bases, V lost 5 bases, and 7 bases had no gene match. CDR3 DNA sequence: TGTGCCAGCTCAGCCGGACAGGGTGACGGAAACACCATATATTTT. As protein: CASSAGQGDGNTIYF.

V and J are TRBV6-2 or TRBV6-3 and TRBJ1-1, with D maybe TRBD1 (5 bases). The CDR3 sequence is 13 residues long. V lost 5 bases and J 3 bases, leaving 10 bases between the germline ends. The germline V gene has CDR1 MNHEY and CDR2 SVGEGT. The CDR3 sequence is CASSLDTYTEAFF. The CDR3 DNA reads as TGTGCCAGCAGTCTGGACACCTACACTGAAGCTTTCTTT.

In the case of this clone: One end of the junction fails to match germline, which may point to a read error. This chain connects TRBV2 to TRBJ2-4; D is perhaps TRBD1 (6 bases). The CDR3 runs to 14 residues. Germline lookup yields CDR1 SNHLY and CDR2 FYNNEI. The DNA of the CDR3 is TGTGCCAGCAATGAACAGGGTATCAAAAACATTCAGTACTTC. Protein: CASNEQGIKNIQYF.

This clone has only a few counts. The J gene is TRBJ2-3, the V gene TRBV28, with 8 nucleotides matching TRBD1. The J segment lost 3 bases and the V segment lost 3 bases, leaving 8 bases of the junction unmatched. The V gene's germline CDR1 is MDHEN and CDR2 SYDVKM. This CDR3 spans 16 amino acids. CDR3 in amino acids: CASSLTRDRTTDTQYF. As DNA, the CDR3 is TGTGCCAGCAGTTTGACCAGGGACAGGACGACAGATACGCAGTATTTT.

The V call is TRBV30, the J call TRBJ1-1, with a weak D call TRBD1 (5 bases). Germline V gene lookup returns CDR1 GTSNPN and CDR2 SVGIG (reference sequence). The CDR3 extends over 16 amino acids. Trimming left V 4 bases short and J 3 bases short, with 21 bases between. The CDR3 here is CAWTLGPHPGHTEAFF. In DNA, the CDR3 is TGTGCCTGGACCCTAGGACCTCACCCAGGGCACACTGAAGCTTTCTTT.

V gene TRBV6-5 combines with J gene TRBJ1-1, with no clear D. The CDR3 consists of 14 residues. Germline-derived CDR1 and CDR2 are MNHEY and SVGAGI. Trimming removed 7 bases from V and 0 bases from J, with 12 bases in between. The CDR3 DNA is TGTGCCAGCAATACACCGGGATTGAACACTGAAGCTTTCTTT. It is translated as CASNTPGLNTEAFF.

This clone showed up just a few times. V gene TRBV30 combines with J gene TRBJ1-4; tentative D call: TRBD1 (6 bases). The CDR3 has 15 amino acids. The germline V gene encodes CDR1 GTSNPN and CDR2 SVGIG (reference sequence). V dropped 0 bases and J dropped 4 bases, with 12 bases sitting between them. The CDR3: CAWSVRTVSNEKLFF. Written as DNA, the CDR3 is TGTGCCTGGAGTGTAAGGACAGTGAGTAATGAAAAACTGTTTTTT.